The 13 T cell receptor beta chains below come from one sample, sequenced in a study of T cell responses to AZD1222 COVID-19 vaccine. Generated by immunoSEQ multiplex PCR, the TCRdb table keeps only in-frame clones and is missing some. This sample has more than 140,000 clones; 70% to 90% occur once, and the top ten carry roughly 2%. The material sequenced was peripheral blood, taken on day 0 of AZD1222 vaccination. The receptors here all came from an adult in good health.

The rearrangement links TRBV20-1 to TRBJ1-2; D is unclear. Between the trimmed V and J ends, which lost 3 bases and 7 bases, there was a span of 6 bases. The CDR3 consists of 10 residues. Germline values: CDR1 DFQATT, CDR2 SNEGSKA (reference sequence). Here the CDR3 DNA reads TGCAGTGCTAGTTTCGCTGGCTACACCTTC. It encodes CSASFAGYTF.

This chain uses TRBV2 with TRBJ1-4; D gene unclear. V was trimmed by 6 bases and J by 17 bases, leaving 19 bases between them. CDR1 is SNHLY and CDR2 is FYNNEI in the germline V gene. The CDR3 is 12 residues long. The CDR3 sequence: CASSPLEGWFFF. CDR3 sequence (DNA): TGTGCCAGCAGCCCTTTGGAGGGCTGGTTTTTTTTT.

This rearrangement joins TRBV27 to TRBJ1-6; D is unclear. This CDR3 is built from 14 residues. Germline V gene data show CDR1 as MNHEY and CDR2 as SMNVEV (reference sequence). Trimming left V 3 bases short and J 6 bases short, with 9 bases between. The CDR3 here is CASSFSQVNSPLHF. CDR3 sequence (DNA): TGTGCCAGCAGTTTTAGTCAGGTTAATTCACCCCTCCACTTT.

This chain links TRBV5-4 with TRBJ1-2; D is unresolved. The length of the CDR3 is 13 residues. Trimming took off 4 bases at V and 2 bases at J, with 9 bases between the two ends. The germline V gene has CDR1 SGHNT and CDR2 YYREEE (reference sequence). The CDR3 bases are TGTGCCAGCAGCCCCACAGTAAACTATGGCTACACCTTC. It specifies CASSPTVNYGYTF.

This clone was recorded only once. V usage is TRBV6-5 and J usage is TRBJ1-2, with unresolved D. Germline CDR1 and CDR2: MNHEY and SVGAGI. The germline V and J ends were trimmed by 6 bases and 9 bases, with 8 bases remaining between them. CDR3 length: 10 residues. CDR3 residues: CASSGLSYTF. The CDR3 nucleotides are TGTGCCAGCAGCGGTCTGAGCTACACCTTC.

This chain joins TRBV18 and TRBJ2-2, with D perhaps TRBD2 (5 bases). The V gene lost 3 bases and the J gene lost 4 bases, with 12 bases spanning the gap. From germline, CDR1 is KGHSH and CDR2 LQKENI. The CDR3 is 15 amino acids. The DNA of the CDR3 is TGTGCCAGCTCACCCGATCGGGGTATCACCGGGGAGCTGTTTTTT. This codes for CASSPDRGITGELFF.

This clone was observed a few times. The CDR3 sequence is CASSLGGPETFF. CDR3 nucleotide sequence: TGTGCCAGCAGTTTGGGTGGACCCGAGACTTTCTTT. The chain links TRBV28 to TRBJ1-1, with no clear D. Deletions cut 3 bases from V and 12 bases from J, with 14 bases between. This CDR3 has 12 amino acids. Per germline, CDR1 MDHEN and CDR2 SYDVKM.

This chain uses TRBV5-1 with TRBJ1-1, with 10 nucleotides matching TRBD1. The CDR3 runs to 15 residues. Unmatched junction bases numbered 1, after V lost 0 bases and J lost 2 bases. From germline, CDR1 is SGHRS and CDR2 YFSETQ. The CDR3 nucleotides are TGCGCCAGCAGCTTGGGACAGGGGGCTAACACTGAAGCTTTCTTT. Protein sequence: CASSLGQGANTEAFF.

The chain is built from TRBV6-1 and TRBJ1-5, with 7 positions matching TRBD1. The CDR3 extends over 16 amino acids. Germline values: CDR1 MNHNS, CDR2 SASEGT. The V and J ends lost 4 bases and 7 bases, in that order; junction bases with no gene match: 13. CDR3 DNA sequence: TGTGCCAGCAGTGGGGGGAAACAGGGGAGGTTCCAGCCCCAGCATTTT. As protein: CASSGGKQGRFQPQHF.

V usage is TRBV19 and J usage is TRBJ2-1; TRBD2 is a possible D gene (5 bases). From germline, CDR1 is LNHDA and CDR2 SQIVND (reference sequence). The V gene lost 6 bases and the J gene lost 4 bases, with 10 bases spanning the gap. The CDR3 covers 13 residues. CDR3 protein: CASSLEVYNEQFF. The CDR3 coding sequence is TGTGCCAGTAGCCTGGAGGTATACAATGAGCAGTTCTTC.

The chain is built from TRBV19 and TRBJ1-1; unclear D gene. The germline V gene encodes CDR1 LNHDA and CDR2 SQIVND (reference sequence). CDR3 length: 14 amino acids. V was trimmed by 10 bases and J by 5 bases, leaving 20 bases between them. CDR3 in amino acids: CATSAREWATEAFF. The CDR3 DNA reads TGTGCCACCTCGGCCCGGGAGTGGGCGACTGAAGCTTTCTTT.

This rearrangement joins TRBV28 to TRBJ1-6; perhaps TRBD1 as D (6 bases). Germline V gene lookup returns CDR1 MDHEN and CDR2 SYDVKM. Trimming shortened V by 3 bases and J by 6 bases, and 12 bases separated the two germline ends. This CDR3 has 15 amino acids. CDR3 region: CASSFTGHGNSPLHF. CDR3 nucleotide sequence: TGTGCCAGCAGTTTTACAGGGCACGGTAATTCACCCCTCCACTTT.

V is TRBV27 and J is TRBJ2-1, with 9 bases aligning to TRBD2. V shed 6 bases and J 8 bases; nucleotides not matched to a gene: 14. The CDR3 spans 16 residues. In germline, CDR1 is MNHEY, CDR2 SMNVEV (reference sequence). As DNA, the CDR3 is TGTGCCAGCAGCCCACCCTTAGCGGGAGTGTTCCATGAGCAGTTCTTC. Translated: CASSPPLAGVFHEQFF.